The 21 T cell receptor beta chains given below trace back to one sample, sequenced in a study of tumour-infiltrating T cells in Burkitt lymphoma. Clones were sequenced by immunoSEQ multiplex PCR, and TCRdb holds only the in-frame ones, with some missing. The sample has roughly 600 clones, 11% seen once. The sequenced sample consisted of tumor tissue. All receptors come from a human donor with diffuse large B-cell lymphoma. Some clones in this sample may be carry-over from other donors' samples.

The chain carries TRBV7-9 and TRBJ2-1, with D possibly matching TRBD2 (5 bases). The CDR3 runs 14 residues. V dropped 5 bases and J dropped 7 bases, with 15 bases sitting between them. The germline gives CDR1 SEHNR, CDR2 FQNEAQ (reference sequence). The CDR3: CASSRKEAGNEQFF. The CDR3 coding sequence is TGTGCCAGCAGCCGAAAGGAGGCCGGGAATGAGCAGTTCTTC. Complete variable domain (other parts from reference TRBV7-9 and TRBJ2-1): DTGVSQNPRHKITKRGQNVTFRCDPISEHNRLYWYRQTLGQGPEFLTYFQNEAQLEKSRLLSDRFSAERPKGSFSTLEIQRTEQGDSAMYLCASSRKEAGNEQFFGPGTRLTVL.

The sample holds a few counts of this clone. DNA for the CDR3: TGTGCCAGCAGTGACGGTCCTGGAGATACGCAGTATTTT. This codes for CASSDGPGDTQYF. The V gene is TRBV2, the J gene TRBJ2-3, with D hard to call. Germline V gene lookup returns CDR1 SNHLY and CDR2 FYNNEI. Trimming stripped 3 bases from V and 5 bases from J, with 9 bases between. This CDR3 comprises 13 residues.

This sequence joins TRBV21-1 and TRBJ1-2; the table's D call of TRBD1 was not tested on the DNA. TRBV21-1 is shown as a pseudogene. The CDR3 runs to 14 residues. This CDR3 reads CASSSYRKTYGYTF. The CDR3 nucleotides are TGTGCCAGCAGCTCCTACAGAAAGACCTATGGCTACACCTTC.

The chain employs TRBV6-1 and TRBJ2-6; D is undetermined. V lost 7 bases and J lost 1, with 5 bases in between. Germline V gene data show CDR1 as MNHNS and CDR2 as SASEGT. The CDR3 is 13 amino acids. CDR3 sequence (DNA): TGTGCCAGCACAGGTTCTGGGGCCAACGTCCTGACTTTC. Translating gives CASTGSGANVLTF.

V usage is TRBV2 and J usage is TRBJ2-7; D gene unclear. The CDR3 loop spans 13 amino acids. CDR1 SNHLY and CDR2 FYNNEI come from the germline V gene. V lost 2 bases and J 6 bases, leaving 11 bases between the germline ends. The CDR3 DNA sequence: TGTGCCAGCAGTGAATGGCACAAAGGCGAGCAGTACTTC. Its translation: CASSEWHKGEQYF. Drawing the rest from reference TRBV2 and TRBJ2-7, the complete variable domain is EPEVTQTPSHQVTQMGQEVILRCVPISNHLYFYWYRQILGQKVEFLVSFYNNEISEKSEIFDDQFSVERPDGSNFTLKIRSTKLEDSAMYFCASSEWHKGEQYFGPGTRLTVT.

This clone has just a few counts. The chain is built from TRBV29-1 and TRBJ2-3; TRBD2 aligns across 7 bases. The germline V gene has CDR1 SQVTM and CDR2 ANQGSEA. V shed 5 bases and J 6 bases; nucleotides not matched to a gene: 8. The CDR3 is 13 residues long. CDR3 DNA sequence: TGCAGCGTTCCGGGACTACCTTCGGATACGCAGTATTTT. Translated: CSVPGLPSDTQYF.

This clone occurred a few times. Germline is not matched at one junction end, which may reflect a read error. This chain connects TRBV6-6 to TRBJ1-1; D remains unclear. The germline CDR1 and CDR2 sequences are MNHNY and SVGAGI (reference sequence). The CDR3 spans 11 residues. This CDR3 reads CASSYDTEAFF. In DNA, the CDR3 is TGTGCCAGCAGTTACGACACCGAAGCTTTCTTT.

The V gene is TRBV2, the J gene TRBJ1-6, with D hard to call. CDR1 and CDR2 from the germline V gene are SNHLY and FYNNEI. The CDR3 totals 15 residues. V lost 5 bases and J 10 bases, leaving 18 bases between the germline ends. CDR3 loop: CASSKGSLPGSPLHF. The CDR3 bases are TGTGCCAGCAGTAAGGGCAGCCTACCGGGGTCACCCCTCCACTTT.

The chain joins TRBV18 to TRBJ2-1; 12 positions agree with TRBD2. Germline V gene lookup returns CDR1 KGHSH and CDR2 LQKENI. The CDR3 spans 16 residues. Unmatched junction bases numbered 7, after V lost 3 bases and J lost 7 bases. The CDR3 is CASSPQLAGGLNEQFF. In nucleotides, the CDR3 is TGTGCCAGCTCACCGCAACTAGCGGGAGGCCTAAATGAGCAGTTCTTC.

The rearrangement joins TRBV4-3 to TRBJ1-2, with D hard to call. V was shortened by 0 bases and J by 7 bases, with 15 bases between the two germline ends. This CDR3 is built from 15 residues. CDR1 is LGHNA, CDR2 YSLEER, per germline. This CDR3 reads CASSQDMPPASGYTF. In DNA, the CDR3 is TGCGCCAGCAGCCAAGATATGCCACCGGCCTCTGGCTACACCTTC.

The chain joins TRBV9 to TRBJ2-5; D not certain. Trimming stripped 1 base from V and 1 base from J, with 14 bases between. This CDR3 has 16 residues. The germline V gene encodes CDR1 SGDLS and CDR2 YYNGEE. As DNA, the CDR3 is TGTGCCAGCAGCGTACTCGGTTTGGGCACCCAAGAGACCCAGTACTTC. This translates into CASSVLGLGTQETQYF.

This clone is large. This sequence joins TRBV4-1 and TRBJ1-5, with TRBD1 identical over 9 bases. V lost 1 base and J lost 4; bases outside the gene matches: 5. The germline gives CDR1 MGHRA, CDR2 YSYEKL. This CDR3 is built from 16 residues. For the CDR3, the DNA is TGCGCCAGCAGCCAAGGTCCGGGACAGGGTAATCAGCCCCAGCATTTT. Residues: CASSQGPGQGNQPQHF.

This sequence joins TRBV10-2 and TRBJ2-7; the D gene is possibly TRBD2 (5 bases). The germline CDR1 and CDR2 sequences are WSHSY and SAAADI. Trimming shortened V by 0 bases and J by 4 bases, and 10 bases separated the two germline ends. The length of the CDR3 is 14 residues. The CDR3 protein is CASSESTGDYEQYF. In DNA form, the CDR3 reads TGCGCCAGCAGTGAGTCGACCGGGGATTACGAGCAGTACTTC.

In this sample, this clone turned up a few times. V and J are TRBV27 and TRBJ2-7; D gene ambiguous. The CDR3 runs 13 residues. In germline, CDR1 is MNHEY, CDR2 SMNVEV (reference sequence). Between the trimmed V and J ends, which lost 2 bases and 7 bases, there was a span of 12 bases. The CDR3 here is CASSLASFGEQYF. The CDR3 DNA reads TGTGCCAGCAGTTTAGCTTCGTTCGGTGAGCAGTACTTC.

The CDR3 loop is CASSQEGGGGYGYTF. CDR3 bases: TGTGCCAGCAGCCAAGAGGGAGGGGGCGGCTATGGCTACACCTTC. The chain employs TRBV4-2 and TRBJ1-2; TRBD1 aligns across 7 bases. Germline V lookup: CDR1 LGHNA, CDR2 YNFKEQ. The CDR3 runs to 15 residues. V lost 0 bases to trimming and J lost 4 bases; unmatched junction nucleotides: 5.

This clone has just a few counts. This chain connects TRBV9 to TRBJ2-7, with D possibly matching TRBD2 (6 bases). The CDR3 is 16 residues long. Germline V lookup: CDR1 SGDLS, CDR2 YYNGEE. V gave up 3 bases and J gave up 5 bases, with 21 bases separating them. The CDR3 sequence: CASSGSGRSWEDEQYF. The CDR3 nucleotides read TGTGCCAGCAGCGGATCAGGGCGATCTTGGGAGGACGAGCAGTACTTC.

This clone was counted a few times. Written as DNA, the CDR3 is TGTGCCAGTGCGACTAGCGGGCAAGAGACCCAGTACTTC. The encoded protein is CASATSGQETQYF. V usage is TRBV7-8 and J usage is TRBJ2-5; the match to TRBD2 covers 10 bases. J lost 2 bases, V lost 9 bases, and 3 bases had no gene match. CDR3 length: 13 amino acids. Germline V gives CDR1 SGHVS, CDR2 FQNEAQ. Based on the CDR3 plus reference TRBV7-8 and TRBJ2-5, the full variable domain is GAGVSQSPRYKVAKRGQDVALRCDPISGHVSLFWYQQALGQGPEFLTYFQNEAQLDKSGLPSDRFFAERPEGSVSTLKIQRTQQEDSAVYLCASATSGQETQYFGPGTRLLVL.

The chain joins TRBV5-6 to TRBJ2-2; D is uncertain. CDR1 SGHDT and CDR2 YYEEEE come from the germline V gene. This CDR3 is built from 15 residues. Between the trimmed V and J ends, which lost 1 base and 2 bases, there was a span of 9 bases. The CDR3 sequence: CASSLLDRNTGELFF. The DNA of the CDR3 is TGTGCCAGCAGCTTGCTGGACCGAAACACCGGGGAGCTGTTTTTT.

This clone was counted a few times. The chain uses TRBV27 and TRBJ1-6, with D unresolved. In germline, CDR1 is MNHEY, CDR2 SMNVEV (reference sequence). This CDR3 spans 17 amino acids. The germline V and J ends were trimmed by 0 bases and 0 bases, with 9 bases remaining between them. The CDR3 reads CASSLSSGSSYNSPLHF. CDR3 DNA sequence: TGTGCCAGCAGTTTATCGTCGGGAAGCTCCTATAATTCACCCCTCCACTTT.

This clone was picked up a small number of times. The chain has TRBV5-6 and TRBJ2-3, with D hard to call. Germline V CDR1 and CDR2: SGHDT, YYEEEE. There are 11 residues in the CDR3. V lost 5 bases and J 5 bases, leaving 6 bases between the germline ends. CDR3 nucleotide sequence: TGTGCCAGCAGGTGGGGAGATACGCAGTATTTT. Residues: CASRWGDTQYF.

In this sample, this clone turned up a few times. The germline gene is not matched at one end of the junction; a read error may be the cause. V and J are TRBV5-1 and TRBJ2-5; unclear D gene. This CDR3 has 13 residues. CDR1 and CDR2 (germline): SGHRS, YFSETQ. CDR3 sequence (DNA): TGCGCCAGCAGCTCCGGGCTCCAAGAGACCCAATACTTC. Translation gives CASSSGLQETQYF.